Below, one T cell receptor (beta chain) is given with its context. Its antigen is still unknown. Deep-level settings were used for running the assay. Clones were sequenced by immunoSEQ multiplex PCR, and TCRdb holds only the in-frame ones, with some missing. Among millions of clones, around 94% were seen once, and the ten largest hold around 0.14%. These data are taken from a study of shared clonotypes between healthy human individuals. Findings and limits, study-wide: The low donor count limited represented genetic and exposure-history diversity.

From germline, CDR1 is LNHDA and CDR2 SQIVND (reference sequence). With 6 bases clipped from V and 7 bases from J, the junction kept 16 bases outside the gene matches. The CDR3 spans 17 residues. The sequence came from a man between 18 and 35 years old in good health. The sequencing input was naive CD4+ T cells sorted from blood. Subset meaning: CD45RA+ positively selected. The V and J genes are TRBV19 and TRBJ2-2; 8 bases fit TRBD1. CDR3 in DNA: TGTGCCAGTAGCCCCCTCCAGGGGGCTACGCTTGTCGGGGAGCTGTTTTTT. Its translation is CASSPLQGATLVGELFF. Supplemented by reference TRBV19 and TRBJ2-2, the full variable domain reads DGGITQSPKYLFRKEGQNVTLSCEQNLNHDAMYWYRQDPGQGLRLIYYSQIVNDFQKGDIAEGYSVSREKKESFPLTVTSAQKNPTAFYLCASSPLQGATLVGELFFGEGSRLTVL.